Below, 5 T cell receptor beta chains from the same sample are listed, as sequenced in a study of blood T cell repertoires in COVID-19. Clones were sequenced by immunoSEQ multiplex PCR, and TCRdb holds only the in-frame ones, with some missing. The sample yields about 260,000 clones, 85% to 90% seen once. The sequenced material came from peripheral blood. These receptors were collected from a woman between 40 and 50 years old with acute or convalescent COVID-19.

The chain has TRBV24-1 and TRBJ2-2; 10 bases are a match to TRBD1. The V and J ends lost 3 bases and 7 bases, in that order; junction bases with no gene match: 4. The CDR3 extends over 15 amino acids. Germline loops: CDR1 KGHDR, CDR2 SFDVKD. The CDR3 loop is CATSDPGQGNGELFF. In DNA form, the CDR3 reads TGTGCCACCAGTGATCCGGGACAGGGGAACGGGGAGCTGTTTTTT.

Worth noting for this clone: This same CDR3 is encoded by further DNA sequences in the sample. The chain carries TRBV2 and TRBJ2-3, with 8 bases fitting TRBD1. V was clipped by 3 bases and J by 1 base; unmatched bases: 6. The CDR3 has 16 amino acids. Germline-derived CDR1 and CDR2 are SNHLY and FYNNEI. CDR3 in DNA: TGTGCCAGCAGTGACCCCAGGGGGCTGGGCACAGATACGCAGTATTTT. As protein: CASSDPRGLGTDTQYF.

J is TRBJ2-7 and V is TRBV25-1, with TRBD1 identical over 8 bases. The CDR3 is 14 amino acids. Germline V gene lookup returns CDR1 MGHDK and CDR2 SYGVNS. The V segment lost 7 bases and the J segment 2 bases; nucleotides outside the gene matches: 7. In DNA form, the CDR3 reads TGTGCCAGCACCTCCGGGGACAGGCCCTACGAGCAGTACGTC. Protein sequence: CASTSGDRPYEQYV.

This chain connects TRBV9 to TRBJ1-4; tentative D call: TRBD1 (6 bases). Per the germline V gene, CDR1 is SGDLS and CDR2 is YYNGEE. CDR3 length: 16 residues. The V end was cut by 5 bases, the J end by 5 bases, with 19 bases between. CDR3 in DNA: TGTGCCAGCAGTACGAACCCGGGACAAGGGAATGAAAAACTGTTTTTT. Its protein product is CASSTNPGQGNEKLFF.

V gene TRBV30 combines with J gene TRBJ2-2; no clear D. CDR1 GTSNPN and CDR2 SVGIG come from the germline V gene (reference sequence). Trimming took 4 bases from V and 6 from J, leaving 9 bases between them. The CDR3 contains 12 residues. In nucleotides, the CDR3 is TGTGCCTGGACCCCCGGTGCCGGGGAGCTGTTTTTT. Residues: CAWTPGAGELFF. The full variable domain, rest sourced from reference TRBV30 and TRBJ2-2, is SQTIHQWPATLVQPVGSPLSLECTVEGTSNPNLYWYRQAAGRGLQLLFYSVGIGQISSEVPQNLSASRPQDRQFILSSKKLLLSDSGFYLCAWTPGAGELFFGEGSRLTVL.